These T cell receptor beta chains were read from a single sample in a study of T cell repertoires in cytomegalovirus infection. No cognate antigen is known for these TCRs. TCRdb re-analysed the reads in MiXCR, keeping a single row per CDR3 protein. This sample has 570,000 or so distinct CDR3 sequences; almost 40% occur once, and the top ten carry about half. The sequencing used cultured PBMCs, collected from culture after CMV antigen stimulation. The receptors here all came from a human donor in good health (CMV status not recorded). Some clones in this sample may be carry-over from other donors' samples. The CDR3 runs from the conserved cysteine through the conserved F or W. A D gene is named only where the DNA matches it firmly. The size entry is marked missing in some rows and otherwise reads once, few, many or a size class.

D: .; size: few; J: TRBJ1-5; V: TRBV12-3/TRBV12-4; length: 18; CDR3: CASSRGRGVTGPDQPQHF; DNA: TGTGCCAGCAGTCGGGGGAGGGGGGTGACAGGACCGGATCAGCCCCAGCATTTT
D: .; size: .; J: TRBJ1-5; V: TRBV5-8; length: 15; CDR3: CASSSGTEYNQPQHF; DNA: TGTGCCAGCAGCTCCGGGACGGAATACAATCAGCCCCAGCATTTT
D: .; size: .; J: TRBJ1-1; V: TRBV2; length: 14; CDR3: CASRSDRENTEAFF; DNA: TGTGCCAGCAGGAGCGACAGAGAAAACACTGAAGCTTTCTTT
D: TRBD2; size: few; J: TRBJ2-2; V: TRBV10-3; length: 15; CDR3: CATLAGGNYTGELFF; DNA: TGTGCCACCCTAGCGGGAGGGAACTACACCGGGGAGCTGTTTTTT
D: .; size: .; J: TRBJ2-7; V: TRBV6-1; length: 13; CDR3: CASSSAGTPGQYF; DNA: TGTGCCAGCAGTAGCGCCGGGACCCCCGGGCAGTACTTC
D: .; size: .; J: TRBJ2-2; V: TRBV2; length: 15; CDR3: CASSPGVPGTGELFF; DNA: TGTGCCAGCAGCCCGGGGGTCCCGGGCACCGGGGAGCTGTTTTTT
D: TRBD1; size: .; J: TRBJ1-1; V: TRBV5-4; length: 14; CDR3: CASSLAGPGGEAFF; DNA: TGTGCCAGCAGCTTGGCGGGGCCAGGGGGCGAGGCTTTCTTT
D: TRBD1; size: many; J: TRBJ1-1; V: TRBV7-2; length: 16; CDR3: CASSPWTGIQGTEAFF; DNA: TGTGCCAGCAGCCCTTGGACAGGCATCCAGGGGACTGAAGCTTTCTTT
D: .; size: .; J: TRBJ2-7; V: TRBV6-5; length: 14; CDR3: CASRGRGVSYEQYF; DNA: TGTGCCAGCAGAGGGCGGGGAGTCTCCTACGAGCAGTACTTC
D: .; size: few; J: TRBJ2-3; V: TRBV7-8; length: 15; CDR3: CASSSRAGATDTQYF; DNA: TGTGCCAGCAGCTCTCGGGCCGGGGCCACAGATACGCAGTATTTT
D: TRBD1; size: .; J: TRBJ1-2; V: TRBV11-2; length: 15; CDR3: CASSLVTGTGGACTF; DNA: TGTGCCAGCAGCTTGGTAACCGGGACAGGGGGCGCCTGCACCTTC
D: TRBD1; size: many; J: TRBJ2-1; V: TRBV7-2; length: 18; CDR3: CASSDRTGGQQGSDEQFF; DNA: TGTGCCAGCAGTGACAGGACAGGGGGTCAACAAGGGAGCGATGAGCAGTTCTTC
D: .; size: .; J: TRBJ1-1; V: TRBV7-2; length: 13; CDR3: CASASGLNTEAFF; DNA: TGTGCCAGCGCTTCAGGGCTGAACACTGAAGCTTTCTTT
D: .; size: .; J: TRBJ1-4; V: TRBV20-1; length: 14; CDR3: CSAREKNSNEKLFF; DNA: TGCAGTGCTAGAGAGAAAAATTCCAATGAAAAACTGTTTTTT
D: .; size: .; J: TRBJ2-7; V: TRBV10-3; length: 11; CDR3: CAISAGHEQYF; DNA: TGTGCCATCAGTGCAGGCCACGAGCAGTACTTC
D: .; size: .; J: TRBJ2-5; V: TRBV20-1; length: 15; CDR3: CSARGQTWLGETQYF; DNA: TGCAGTGCTAGAGGCCAGACGTGGCTGGGGGAGACCCAGTACTTC
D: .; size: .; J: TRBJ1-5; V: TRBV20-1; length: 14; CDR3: CSARSWAGNQPQHF; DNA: TGCAGTGCTAGATCGTGGGCGGGGAATCAGCCCCAGCATTTT
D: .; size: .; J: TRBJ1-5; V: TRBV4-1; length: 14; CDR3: CASSYYGTDQPQHF; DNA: TGCGCCAGCAGCTACTACGGGACCGATCAGCCCCAGCATTTT
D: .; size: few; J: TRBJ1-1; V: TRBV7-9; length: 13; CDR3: CASGAGGLANTFF; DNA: TGTGCCAGCGGGGCTGGGGGGCTTGCTAATACTTTCTTT
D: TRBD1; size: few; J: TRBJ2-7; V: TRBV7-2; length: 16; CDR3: CASSPRGGTGLGEQYF; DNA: TGTGCCAGCAGCCCCCGTGGAGGGACAGGGTTAGGGGAGCAGTACTTC
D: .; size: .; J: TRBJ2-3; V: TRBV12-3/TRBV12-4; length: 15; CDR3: CASSSRVVGTDTQYF; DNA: TGTGCCAGCAGTTCCAGGGTGGTGGGCACAGATACGCAGTATTTT
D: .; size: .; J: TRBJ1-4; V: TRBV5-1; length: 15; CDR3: CASSPTGHGDEKLFF; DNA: TGCGCCAGCAGCCCTACGGGACACGGTGATGAAAAACTGTTTTTT